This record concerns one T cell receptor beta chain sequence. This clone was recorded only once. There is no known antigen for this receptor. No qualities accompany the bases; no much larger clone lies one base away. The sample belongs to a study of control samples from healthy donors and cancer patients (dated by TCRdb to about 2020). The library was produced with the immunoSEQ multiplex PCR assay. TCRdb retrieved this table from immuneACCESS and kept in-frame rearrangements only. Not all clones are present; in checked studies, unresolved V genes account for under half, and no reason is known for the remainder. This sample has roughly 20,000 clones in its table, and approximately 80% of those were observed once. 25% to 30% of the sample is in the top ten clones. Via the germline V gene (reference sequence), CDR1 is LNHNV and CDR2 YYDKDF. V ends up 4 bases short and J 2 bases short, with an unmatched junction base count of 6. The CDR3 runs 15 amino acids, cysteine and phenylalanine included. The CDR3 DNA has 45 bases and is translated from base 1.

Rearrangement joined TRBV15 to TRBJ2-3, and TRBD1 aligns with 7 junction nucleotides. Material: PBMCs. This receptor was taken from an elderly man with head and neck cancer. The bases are TGTGCCACCAGCAAGACGGACAGGATCACAGATACGCAGTATTTT. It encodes CATSKTDRITDTQYF.